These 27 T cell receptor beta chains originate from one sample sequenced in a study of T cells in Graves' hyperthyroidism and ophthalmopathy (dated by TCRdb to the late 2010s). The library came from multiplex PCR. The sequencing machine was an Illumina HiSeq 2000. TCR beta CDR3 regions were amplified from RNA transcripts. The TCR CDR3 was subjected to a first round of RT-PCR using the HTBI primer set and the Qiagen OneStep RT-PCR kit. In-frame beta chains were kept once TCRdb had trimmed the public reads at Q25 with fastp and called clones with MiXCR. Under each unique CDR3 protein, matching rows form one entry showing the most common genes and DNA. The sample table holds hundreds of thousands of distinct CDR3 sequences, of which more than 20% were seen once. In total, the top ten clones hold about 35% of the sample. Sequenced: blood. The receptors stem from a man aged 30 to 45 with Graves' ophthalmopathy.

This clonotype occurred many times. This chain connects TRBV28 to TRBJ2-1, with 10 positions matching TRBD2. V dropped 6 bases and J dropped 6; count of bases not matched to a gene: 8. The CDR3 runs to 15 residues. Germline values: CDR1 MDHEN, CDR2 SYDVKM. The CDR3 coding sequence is TGTGCCAGCAGGGGAACTAGCGGGAAACGCAATGAGCAGTTCTTC. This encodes CASRGTSGKRNEQFF.

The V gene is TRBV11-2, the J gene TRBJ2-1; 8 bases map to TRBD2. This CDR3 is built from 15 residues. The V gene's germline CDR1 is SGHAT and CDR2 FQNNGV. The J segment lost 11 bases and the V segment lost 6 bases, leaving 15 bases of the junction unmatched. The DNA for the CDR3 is TGTGCCAGCAGTTCCCTAGCGGGCTCACTCGGACAGCAGTTCTTC. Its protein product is CASSSLAGSLGQQFF.

CDR3 region: CSVVSADTQYF. The CDR3 nucleotides read TGCAGCGTGGTTAGCGCAGATACGCAGTATTTT. The V gene is TRBV29-1, the J gene TRBJ2-3; perhaps TRBD2 as D (5 bases). This CDR3 has 11 residues. The V gene's germline CDR1 is SQVTM and CDR2 ANQGSEA. Trimming stripped 6 bases from V and 4 bases from J, with 8 bases between.

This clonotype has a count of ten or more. CDR3 amino acids: CASSLPGSNQPQHF. CDR3 in DNA: TGTGCCAGCAGTTTACCGGGTAGCAATCAGCCCCAGCATTTT. This sequence joins TRBV28 and TRBJ1-5; D gene uncertain. Germline V gene sequence: CDR1 MDHEN, CDR2 SYDVKM. This CDR3 comprises 14 residues. Trimming cost V 2 bases and J 0 bases, with 5 bases left between them.

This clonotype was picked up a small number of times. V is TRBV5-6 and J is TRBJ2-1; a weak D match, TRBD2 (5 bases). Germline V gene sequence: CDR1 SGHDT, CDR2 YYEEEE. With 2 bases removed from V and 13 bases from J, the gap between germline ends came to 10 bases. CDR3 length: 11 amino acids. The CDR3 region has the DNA TGTGCCAGCAGCTTAGGAGGTAATCAGTTCTTC. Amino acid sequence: CASSLGGNQFF.

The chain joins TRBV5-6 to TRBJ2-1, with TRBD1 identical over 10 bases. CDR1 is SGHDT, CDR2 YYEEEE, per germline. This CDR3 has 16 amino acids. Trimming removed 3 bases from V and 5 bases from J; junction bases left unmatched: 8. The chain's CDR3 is CASSSGTGAVNNEQFF. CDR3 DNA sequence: TGTGCCAGCAGCTCCGGGACAGGGGCCGTGAACAATGAGCAGTTCTTC.

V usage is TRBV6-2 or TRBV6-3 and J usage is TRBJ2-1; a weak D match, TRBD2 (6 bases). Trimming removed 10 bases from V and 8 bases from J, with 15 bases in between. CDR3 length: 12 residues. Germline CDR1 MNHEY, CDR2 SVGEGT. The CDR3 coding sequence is TGTGCCACCCGGGACTCGGTTTATGAGCAGTTCTTC. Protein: CATRDSVYEQFF.

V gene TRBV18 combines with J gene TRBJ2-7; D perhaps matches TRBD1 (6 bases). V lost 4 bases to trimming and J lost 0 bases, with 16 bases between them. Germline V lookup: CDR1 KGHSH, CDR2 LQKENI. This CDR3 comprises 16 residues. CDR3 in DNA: TGTGCCAGCTCACTGAACAGGGTGGGGAGCTCCTACGAGCAGTACTTC. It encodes CASSLNRVGSSYEQYF.

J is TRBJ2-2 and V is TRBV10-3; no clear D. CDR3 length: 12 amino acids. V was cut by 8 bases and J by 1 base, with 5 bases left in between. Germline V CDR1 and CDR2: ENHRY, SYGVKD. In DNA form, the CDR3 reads TGTGCCATCGGGCGGAACACCGGGGAGCTGTTTTTT. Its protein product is CAIGRNTGELFF.

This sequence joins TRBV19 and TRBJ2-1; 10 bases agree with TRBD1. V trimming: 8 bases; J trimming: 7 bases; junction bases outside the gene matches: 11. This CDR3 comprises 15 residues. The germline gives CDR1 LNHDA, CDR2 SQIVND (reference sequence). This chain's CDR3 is CASATGTGVENEQFF. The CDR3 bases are TGTGCCAGTGCTACCGGGACAGGGGTAGAAAATGAGCAGTTCTTC.

DNA for the CDR3: TGTGCCAGCACCTTATTTGGGGGCAGGGGCACCGGGGAGCTGTTTTTT. This translates into CASTLFGGRGTGELFF. This sequence joins TRBV6-1 and TRBJ2-2; D might be TRBD1 (6 bases). Trimming pared 7 bases from V and 4 bases from J, leaving 19 bases between. This CDR3 spans 16 amino acids. Germline CDR1 and CDR2: MNHNS and SASEGT.

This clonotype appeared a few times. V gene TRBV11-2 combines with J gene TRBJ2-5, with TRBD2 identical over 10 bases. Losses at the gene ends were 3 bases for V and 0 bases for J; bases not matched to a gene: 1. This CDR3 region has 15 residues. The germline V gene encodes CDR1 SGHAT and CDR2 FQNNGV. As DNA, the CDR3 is TGTGCCAGCAGCTTCGGGACTAGCGACCAAGAGACCCAGTACTTC. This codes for CASSFGTSDQETQYF.

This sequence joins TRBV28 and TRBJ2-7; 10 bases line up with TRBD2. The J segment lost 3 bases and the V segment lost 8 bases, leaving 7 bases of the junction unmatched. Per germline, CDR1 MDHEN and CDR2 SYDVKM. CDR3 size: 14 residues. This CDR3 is CASSAGTSDYEQYF. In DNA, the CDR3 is TGTGCCAGCTCGGCCGGGACTAGCGACTACGAGCAGTACTTC. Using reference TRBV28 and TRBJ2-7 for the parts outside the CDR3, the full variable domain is DVKVTQSSRYLVKRTGEKVFLECVQDMDHENMFWYRQDPGLGLRLIYFSYDVKMKEKGDIPEGYSVSREKKERFSLILESASTNQTSMYLCASSAGTSDYEQYFGPGTRLTVT.

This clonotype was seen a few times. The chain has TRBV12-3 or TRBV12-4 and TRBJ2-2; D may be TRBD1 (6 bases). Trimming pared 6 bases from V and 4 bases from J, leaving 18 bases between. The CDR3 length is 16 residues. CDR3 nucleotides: TGTGCCAGCAGGCCCTCCACAGGGAGTGGCACCGGGGAGCTGTTTTTT. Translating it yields CASRPSTGSGTGELFF.

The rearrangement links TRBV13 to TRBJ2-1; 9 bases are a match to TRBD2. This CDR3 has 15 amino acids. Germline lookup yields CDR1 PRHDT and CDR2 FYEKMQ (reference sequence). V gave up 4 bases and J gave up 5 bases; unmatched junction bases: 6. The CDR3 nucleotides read TGTGCCAGCAGCTACCTGACTAGCGGAGACAATGAGCAGTTCTTC. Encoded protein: CASSYLTSGDNEQFF. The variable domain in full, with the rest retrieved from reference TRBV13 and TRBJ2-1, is AAGVIQSPRHLIKEKRETATLKCYPIPRHDTVYWYQQGPGQDPQFLISFYEKMQSDKGSIPDRFSAQQFSDYHSELNMSSLELGDSALYFCASSYLTSGDNEQFFGPGTRLTVL.

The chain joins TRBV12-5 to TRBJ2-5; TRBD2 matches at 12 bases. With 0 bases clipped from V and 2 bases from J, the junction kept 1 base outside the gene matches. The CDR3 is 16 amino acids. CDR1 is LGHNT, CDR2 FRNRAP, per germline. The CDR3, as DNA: TGTGCTAGTGGTTTGGTAGGACTAGCGGGACAAGAGACCCAGTACTTC. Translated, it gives CASGLVGLAGQETQYF.

The CDR3 loop is CAISESASGRAGETQYF. CDR3 nucleotide sequence: TGTGCCATCAGTGAGTCTGCTAGCGGGAGGGCCGGAGAGACCCAGTACTTC. The J gene is TRBJ2-5, the V gene TRBV10-3, with 12 bases matching TRBD2. This CDR3 spans 17 amino acids. Germline V gene data show CDR1 as ENHRY and CDR2 as SYGVKD. The trim removed 0 bases at V and 4 bases at J, leaving 6 bases unmatched.

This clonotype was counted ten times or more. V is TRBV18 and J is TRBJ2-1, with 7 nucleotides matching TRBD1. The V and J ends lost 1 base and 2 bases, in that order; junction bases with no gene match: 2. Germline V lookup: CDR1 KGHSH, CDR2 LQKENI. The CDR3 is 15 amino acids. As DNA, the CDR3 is TGTGCCAGCTCACCACTCGGACAGGCCTACAATGAGCAGTTCTTC. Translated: CASSPLGQAYNEQFF.

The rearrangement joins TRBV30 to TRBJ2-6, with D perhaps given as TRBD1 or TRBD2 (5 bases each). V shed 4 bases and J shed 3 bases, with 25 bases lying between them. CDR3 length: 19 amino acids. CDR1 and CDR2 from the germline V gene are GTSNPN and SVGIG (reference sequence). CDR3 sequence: CAWMATPRPVGGGANVLTF. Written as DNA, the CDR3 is TGTGCCTGGATGGCCACCCCACGGCCCGTTGGGGGTGGGGCCAACGTCCTGACTTTC.

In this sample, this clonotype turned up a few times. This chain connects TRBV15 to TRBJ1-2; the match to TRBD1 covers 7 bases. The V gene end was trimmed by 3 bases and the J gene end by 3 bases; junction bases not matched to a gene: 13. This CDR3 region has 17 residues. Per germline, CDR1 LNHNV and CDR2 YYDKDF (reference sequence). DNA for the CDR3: TGTGCCACCAGCAGCCTACCCCCCGAGACAGGGCACTATGGCTACACCTTC. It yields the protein CATSSLPPETGHYGYTF. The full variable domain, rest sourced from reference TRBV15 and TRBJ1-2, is DAMVIQNPRYQVTQFGKPVTLSCSQTLNHNVMYWYQQKSSQAPKLLFHYYDKDFNNEADTPDNFQSRRPNTSFCFLDIRSPGLGDTAMYLCATSSLPPETGHYGYTFGSGTRLTVV.

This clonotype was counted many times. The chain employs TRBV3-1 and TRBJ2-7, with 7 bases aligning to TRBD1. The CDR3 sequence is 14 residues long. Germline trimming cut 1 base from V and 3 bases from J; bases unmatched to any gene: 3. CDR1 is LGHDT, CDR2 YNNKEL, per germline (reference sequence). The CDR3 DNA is TGTGCCAGCAGCCAAGGACAGGGACACTACGAGCAGTACTTC. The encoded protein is CASSQGQGHYEQYF.

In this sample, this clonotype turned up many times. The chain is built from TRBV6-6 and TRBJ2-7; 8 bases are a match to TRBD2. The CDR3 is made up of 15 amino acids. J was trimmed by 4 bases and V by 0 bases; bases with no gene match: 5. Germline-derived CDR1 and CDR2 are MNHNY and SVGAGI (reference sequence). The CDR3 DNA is TGTGCCAGCAGTTACTCTGGTAGCGGGACGTACGAGCAGTACTTC. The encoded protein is CASSYSGSGTYEQYF.

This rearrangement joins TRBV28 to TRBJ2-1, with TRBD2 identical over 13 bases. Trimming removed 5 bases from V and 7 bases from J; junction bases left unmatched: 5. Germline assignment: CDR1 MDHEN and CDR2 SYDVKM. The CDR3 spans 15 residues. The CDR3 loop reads CASSPGTSGTNEQFF. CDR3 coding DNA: TGTGCCAGCAGTCCCGGGACTAGCGGGACAAATGAGCAGTTCTTC.

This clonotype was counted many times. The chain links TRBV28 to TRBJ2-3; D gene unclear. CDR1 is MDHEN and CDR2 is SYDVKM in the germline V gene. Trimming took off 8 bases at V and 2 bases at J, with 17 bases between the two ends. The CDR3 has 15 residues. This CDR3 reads CASGSESSSTDTQYF. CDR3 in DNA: TGTGCCAGCGGAAGCGAGTCATCATCCACAGATACGCAGTATTTT.

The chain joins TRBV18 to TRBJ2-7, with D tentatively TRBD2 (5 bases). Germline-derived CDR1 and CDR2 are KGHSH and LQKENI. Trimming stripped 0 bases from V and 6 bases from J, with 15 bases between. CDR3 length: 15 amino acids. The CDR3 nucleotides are TGTGCCAGCTCACCACCGGAGGCTGTGTTGAGCGAGCAGTACTTC. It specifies CASSPPEAVLSEQYF.

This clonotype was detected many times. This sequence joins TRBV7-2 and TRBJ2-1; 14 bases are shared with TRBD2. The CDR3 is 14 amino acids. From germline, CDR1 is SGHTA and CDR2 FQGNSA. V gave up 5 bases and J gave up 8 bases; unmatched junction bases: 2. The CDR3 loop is CASSLTSGRDEQFF. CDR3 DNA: TGTGCCAGCAGCCTGACTAGCGGGAGGGATGAGCAGTTCTTC.

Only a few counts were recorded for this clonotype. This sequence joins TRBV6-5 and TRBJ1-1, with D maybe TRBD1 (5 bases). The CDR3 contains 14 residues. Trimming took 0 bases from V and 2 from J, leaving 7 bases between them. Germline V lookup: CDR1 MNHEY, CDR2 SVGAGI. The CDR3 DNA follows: TGTGCCAGCAGTTACTCCCAGGGCAACACTGAAGCTTTCTTT. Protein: CASSYSQGNTEAFF.